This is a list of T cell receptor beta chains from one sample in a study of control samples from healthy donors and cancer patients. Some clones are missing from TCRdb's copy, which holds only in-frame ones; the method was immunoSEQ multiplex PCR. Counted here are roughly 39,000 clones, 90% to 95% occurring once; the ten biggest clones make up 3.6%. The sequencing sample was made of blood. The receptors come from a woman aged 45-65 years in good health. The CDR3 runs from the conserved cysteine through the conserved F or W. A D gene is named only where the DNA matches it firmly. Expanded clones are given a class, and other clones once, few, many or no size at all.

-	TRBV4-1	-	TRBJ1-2	TGCGCCAGCAGCCAAGATCGATATTCTCGGGCGGGCACCTTC	CASSQDRYSRAGTF
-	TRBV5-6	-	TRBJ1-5	TGTGCCAGCAGCACCCAGGGACAGCCCCAGCATTTT	CASSTQGQPQHF
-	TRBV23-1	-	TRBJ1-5	TGCGCCAGCAGTCAATTAGGGACCCAGCCCCAGCATTTT	CASSQLGTQPQHF
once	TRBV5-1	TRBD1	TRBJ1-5	TGCGCCAGCAGCTCAGGACAGGGCGACAATCAGCCCCAGCATTTT	CASSSGQGDNQPQHF
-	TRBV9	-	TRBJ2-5	TGTGCCAGCAGCGTAGAGGGAAGGGAAGAGACCCAGTACTTC	CASSVEGREETQYF
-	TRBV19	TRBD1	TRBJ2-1	TGTGCCAGTAGTAGACAGGGTTACAATGAGCAGTTCTTC	CASSRQGYNEQFF
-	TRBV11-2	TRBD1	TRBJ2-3	TGTGCCAGCAGCCGGGACAGGGGAGATACGCAGTATTTT	CASSRDRGDTQYF
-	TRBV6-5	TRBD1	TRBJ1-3	TGTGCCAGCAAGGGCAGGGGGCATAGCAACACCATATATTTT	CASKGRGHSNTIYF
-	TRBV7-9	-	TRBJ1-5	TGTGCCAGCGAGGGGCTTGATCAGCCCCAGCATTTT	CASEGLDQPQHF
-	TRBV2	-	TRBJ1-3	TGTGCCAGCGGGTCGAAGACCCTCTCTGGAAACACCATATATTTT	CASGSKTLSGNTIYF
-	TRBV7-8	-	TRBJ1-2	TGTGCCAGCAGCTTAGATGGGGGCCCTTATGGCTACACCTTC	CASSLDGGPYGYTF
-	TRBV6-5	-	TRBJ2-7	TGTGCCAGCAGTACGTCAGGGTTGACCTACGAGCAGTACTTC	CASSTSGLTYEQYF
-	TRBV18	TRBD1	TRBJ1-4	TGTGCCAGCTCACCTAGACAGGGACCCACTAATGAAAAACTGTTTTTT	CASSPRQGPTNEKLFF
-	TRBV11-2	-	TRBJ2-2	TGTGCCAGCAGCTTAGAAGGTGCGAACACCGGGGAGCTGTTTTTT	CASSLEGANTGELFF
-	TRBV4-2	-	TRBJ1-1	TGTGCCAGCAGCCCGGGGGGTGGGCAGGGCGGAGGAGCTTTCTTT	CASSPGGGQGGGAFF
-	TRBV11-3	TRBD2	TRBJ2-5	TGTGCCAGCAGCTTAGGATTGCGCGGGGGGGAAAAAGAGACCCAGTACTTC	CASSLGLRGGEKETQYF
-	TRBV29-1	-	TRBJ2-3	TGCAGCGTTGATTTACAGAGCACAGATACGCAGTATTTT	CSVDLQSTDTQYF
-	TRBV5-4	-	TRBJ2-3	TGTGCCAGCAGCGGGGGGGCCATAGATACGCAGTATTTT	CASSGGAIDTQYF
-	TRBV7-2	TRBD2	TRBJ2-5	TGTGCCAGCAGTTATAGCGGGGGAGTAAGAGAGACCCAGTACTTC	CASSYSGGVRETQYF
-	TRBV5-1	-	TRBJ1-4	TGCGCCAGCAGCTCCTCTCGGCCCGGGTTGGGAGCAACTAATGAAAAACTGTTTTTT	CASSSSRPGLGATNEKLFF
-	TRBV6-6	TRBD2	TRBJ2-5	TGTGCCAGCAGTGGAGGGCGGGGGGCCGTGGAGACCCAGTACTTC	CASSGGRGAVETQYF
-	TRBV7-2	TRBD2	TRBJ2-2	TGTGCCAGCAGCCGGAAATCCCTAGCGGGGGGGCTTGGCACCGGGGAGCTGTTTTTT	CASSRKSLAGGLGTGELFF
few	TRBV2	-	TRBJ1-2	TGTGCCAGCAGTGAAGAAGGGGGGAATGGCTACACCTTC	CASSEEGGNGYTF
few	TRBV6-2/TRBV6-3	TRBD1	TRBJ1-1	TGTGCCAGCAGTTACAGCCCGGGACAGGGGGCGCGTGGCAACACTGAAGCTTTCTTT	CASSYSPGQGARGNTEAFF
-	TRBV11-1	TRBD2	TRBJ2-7	TGTGCCACATCGGAACTAGCGGGGGGGCCTATCGAGCAGTACTTC	CATSELAGGPIEQYF
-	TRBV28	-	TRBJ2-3	TGTGCCAGCAGTTTCCGGGACGGGAGCACAGATACGCAGTATTTT	CASSFRDGSTDTQYF
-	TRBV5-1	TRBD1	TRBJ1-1	TGCGCCAGCAGTCCCGGACAGGTGAACACTGAAGCTTTCTTT	CASSPGQVNTEAFF
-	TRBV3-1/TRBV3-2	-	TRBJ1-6	TGTGCCAGCAGCCAAGGGGGGGGATGGTCCTATAATTCACCCCTCCACTTT	CASSQGGGWSYNSPLHF
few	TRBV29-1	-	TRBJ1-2	TGCAGCGCTAACTATGGCTACACCTTC	CSANYGYTF
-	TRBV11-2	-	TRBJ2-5	TGTGCCAGCAGCTTAGGGGAACAGTTCAACCAAGAGACCCAGTACTTC	CASSLGEQFNQETQYF
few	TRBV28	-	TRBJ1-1	TGTGCCAGCAGTTTACAGGGCTTATCTGAAGCTTTCTTT	CASSLQGLSEAFF
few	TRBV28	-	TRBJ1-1	TGTGCCAGCAGCCCCAGGATGTCTGCAGCTTTCTTT	CASSPRMSAAFF
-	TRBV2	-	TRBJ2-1	TGTGCCAGCAGTGAATCGGGGAGCTCCTACAATGAGCAGTTCTTC	CASSESGSSYNEQFF
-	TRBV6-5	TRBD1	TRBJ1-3	TGTGCCAGCAGTCAGGGGGCGGGAAACACCATATATTTT	CASSQGAGNTIYF
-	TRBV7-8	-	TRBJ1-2	TGTGCCAGTAATGCTGATGAGGCGGCTGGCTATGGCTACACCTTC	CASNADEAAGYGYTF
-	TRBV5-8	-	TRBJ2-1	TGTGCCAGCAGCTTGGCCGGTGAGCAGTTCTTC	CASSLAGEQFF
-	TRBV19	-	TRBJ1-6	TGTGCCAGTAGTATAGGGGGCGAGACCCTCCACTTT	CASSIGGETLHF
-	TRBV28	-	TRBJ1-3	TGTGCCAGCAACCTAGGGGCGGGGACTGGAAACACCATATATTTT	CASNLGAGTGNTIYF
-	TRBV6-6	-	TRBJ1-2	TGTGCCAGCAGTTCGGCAGGGAAGAACTATGGCTACACCTTC	CASSSAGKNYGYTF
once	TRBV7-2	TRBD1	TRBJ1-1	TGTGCCTCCAAAAGGGAACAGGGGACGCACACTGAAGCTTTCTTT	CASKREQGTHTEAFF
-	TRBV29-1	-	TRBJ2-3	TGCAGCGTTAACGACCTCGTCGGGAATACGCAGTATTTT	CSVNDLVGNTQYF
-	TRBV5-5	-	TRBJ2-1	TGTGCCAGCAGAAGACTTCCCAACAATGAGCAGTTCTTC	CASRRLPNNEQFF
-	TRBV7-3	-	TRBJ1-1	TGTGCCAGCAGCTCGACGGACACACAAAACGGGGACACTGAAGCTTTCTTT	CASSSTDTQNGDTEAFF
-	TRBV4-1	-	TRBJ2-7	TGCGCCAGCAGCCAAGCCCCCGGCGAGCAGTACTTC	CASSQAPGEQYF
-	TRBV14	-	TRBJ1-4	TGTGCCAGCAGTAGCGGAGGGCGAGATCGAAAACTGTTTTTT	CASSSGGRDRKLFF
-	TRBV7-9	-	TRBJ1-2	TGTGCCAGCAGCTTAGAGACAGTTCGCTATGGCTACACCTTC	CASSLETVRYGYTF
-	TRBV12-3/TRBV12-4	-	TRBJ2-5	TGTGCCAGCAGTTCCAGACTGGGGGAGACCCAGTACTTC	CASSSRLGETQYF
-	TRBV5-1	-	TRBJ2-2	TGCGCCAGCAGCTTGACAGGGTTTAACACCGGGGAGCTGTTTTTT	CASSLTGFNTGELFF
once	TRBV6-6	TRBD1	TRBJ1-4	TGTGCCAGCAGTGCCGGGACAGGGAGTGAAAAACTGTTTTTT	CASSAGTGSEKLFF
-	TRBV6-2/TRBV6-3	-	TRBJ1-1	TGTGCCAGCAGTCACACCTCTTTCAATCAAAACACTGAAGCTTTCTTT	CASSHTSFNQNTEAFF
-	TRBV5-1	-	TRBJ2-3	TGCGCCAGCAGCTCAGGCCAGGCAACGGATACGCAGTATTTT	CASSSGQATDTQYF
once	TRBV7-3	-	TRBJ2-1	TGTGCCAGCAGCTTAATTGGTGCGGCAGGGGACAATGAGCAGTTCTTC	CASSLIGAAGDNEQFF
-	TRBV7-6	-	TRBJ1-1	TGTGCCAGCAGCTTAGCCCCAGGAAACACTGAAGCTTTCTTT	CASSLAPGNTEAFF
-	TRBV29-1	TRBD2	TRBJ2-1	TGCAGCGTTGGAAGAGCGGGGGGGCCAAGCTCCTACAATGAGCAGTTCTTC	CSVGRAGGPSSYNEQFF
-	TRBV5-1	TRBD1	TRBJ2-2	TGCGCCAGCAGCCGGACAGGGTTGGGCGGGGAGCTGTTTTTT	CASSRTGLGGELFF
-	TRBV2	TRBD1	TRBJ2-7	TGTGCCAGCGGCACCAGACAGGGTTCGTACTTC	CASGTRQGSYF